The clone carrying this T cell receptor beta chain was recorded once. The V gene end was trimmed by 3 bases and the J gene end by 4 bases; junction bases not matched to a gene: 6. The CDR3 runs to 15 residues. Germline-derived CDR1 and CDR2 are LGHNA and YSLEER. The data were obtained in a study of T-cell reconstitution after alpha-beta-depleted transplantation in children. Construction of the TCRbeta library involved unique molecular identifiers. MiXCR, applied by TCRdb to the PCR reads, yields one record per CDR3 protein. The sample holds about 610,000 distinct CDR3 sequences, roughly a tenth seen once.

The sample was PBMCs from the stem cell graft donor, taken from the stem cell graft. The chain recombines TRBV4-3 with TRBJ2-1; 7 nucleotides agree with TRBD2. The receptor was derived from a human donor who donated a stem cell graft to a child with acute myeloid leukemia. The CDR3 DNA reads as TGCGCCAGCAGCCAGGCCGGGACTATTTACAATGAGCAGTTCTTC. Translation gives CASSQAGTIYNEQFF.